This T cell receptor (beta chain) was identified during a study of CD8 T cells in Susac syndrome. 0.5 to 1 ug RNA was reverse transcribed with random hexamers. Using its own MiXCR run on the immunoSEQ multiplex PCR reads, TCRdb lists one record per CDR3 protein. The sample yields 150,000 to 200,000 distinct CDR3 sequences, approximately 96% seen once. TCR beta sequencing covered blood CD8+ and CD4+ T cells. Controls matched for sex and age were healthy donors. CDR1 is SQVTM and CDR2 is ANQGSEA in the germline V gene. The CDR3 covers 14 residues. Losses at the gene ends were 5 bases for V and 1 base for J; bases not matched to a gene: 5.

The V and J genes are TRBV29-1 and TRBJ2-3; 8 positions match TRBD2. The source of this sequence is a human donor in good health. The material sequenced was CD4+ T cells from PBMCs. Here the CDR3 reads CSVRAGGGTDTQYF. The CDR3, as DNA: TGCAGCGTTAGGGCGGGGGGTGGCACAGATACGCAGTATTTT.